This TCR beta chain is from a study of cytomegalovirus exposure and HLA in healthy donors. General observations from the study: A later analysis found common viral pathogens apparently linked to several of the most significant clusters.

There were likely unrecorded immune exposures, though donors were nominally healthy when sampled. In the PCR, 60 Vbeta and 13 Jbeta primers were used. TCRdb's table, derived via immunoSEQ multiplex PCR, lists solely in-frame clones and lacks some. Here the sample spans about 110,000 clones, over 70% being singletons. A word on this clone: Its matching antigen is unknown.

Sequences were obtained from PBMCs. The sequence was collected from a male donor in good health and CMV-seronegative.

The CDR3 nucleotides read TGCGCCAGCAGCCAAGCGGCACAGGGGACGTATGGCTACACCTTC. It encodes CASSQAAQGTYGYTF. J is TRBJ1-2 and V is TRBV4-1; 7 bases map to TRBD1. Germline trimming cut 1 base from V and 5 bases from J; bases unmatched to any gene: 7. Per the germline V gene, CDR1 is MGHRA and CDR2 is YSYEKL. This CDR3 is built from 15 residues.